What follows is one T cell receptor beta chain and its context. Its specific antigen is unknown. No clone much larger than this one lies a single base away; base qualities are absent. Systemically healthy Caucasian individuals from Russia, around 39 in total and aged roughly 6 to 95 years, were included as donors. Around 10 milliliters of peripheral blood were drawn from each donor into EDTA-treated Vacutainer tubes. Ficoll-Paque density-gradient centrifugation was used to isolate PBMCs, with at least 6 million per sample. Total RNA, at least 6 micrograms per sample, was extracted from PBMCs with Trizol reagent. For every donor, flow cytometry on a PBMC aliquot measured the percentage of naive CD45RAhigh/CD27high T cells. From its cysteine to its phenylalanine, the CDR3 spans 15 amino acids. Only the CDR3 part of the read is kept: 45 bases, read in frame from the first base. V and J are trimmed by 4 bases and 2 bases, and the gene matches miss 6 bases of the junction. The CDR1 and CDR2 encoded by the germline V gene (reference sequence) are SSHAT and FNYEAQ.

Libraries were constructed by 5' RACE. TCRdb records Illumina HiSeq 2500 as the sequencer. A second PCR of roughly 6 to 12 cycles was performed with a sample-barcoded 5' primer and a J-beta primer mix. A unique molecular identifier was introduced onto each TCR beta cDNA molecule by a template-switch 5' adaptor carrying 12 random nucleotides. At least 3 million CDR3-containing paired-end reads were obtained from each sample. All of the RNA was converted into first-strand cDNA using the Mint cDNA synthesis kit, with a TRBC-specific oligonucleotide serving as the primer. Following uracil-DNA glycosylase treatment, all cDNA underwent a first 18-cycle PCR with the universal primers M1SS and BC2_uni_R. In the paper's pipeline: For normalization, 1 million high-quality reads were randomly selected from each sample, with every read carrying a distinct molecular identifier. Instead of being binned into consensus sequences, reads that shared molecular identifiers were thrown out. MiTCR, with a Q25 quality threshold and the strictest error-elimination algorithm, was used for CDR3 identification, clonotype clustering and error correction. A nonparametric unseen species model using Euler transformation provided a lower-bound estimate of total TCR beta diversity. TCRdb itself trimmed the public reads at Q25 with fastp, ran MiXCR and retained productive beta chains. Rows with a matching CDR3 protein are joined into one entry that keeps the most common DNA and genes. The V and J calls and clone size come from TCRdb's table, not from the authors' own analysis. For this sample there are 800,000 or so distinct CDR3 sequences; 60% to 80% appear just once. Clones ranked in the top ten supply approximately 30% of the sample.

This sample was taken from a study of blood T cells in healthy people across ages (dated by TCRdb to the mid-2010s). A note on the overall study: Template switching captured roughly one uniquely barcoded TCR beta cDNA molecule per two T cells in model experiments. To track age-related changes in TCR beta repertoire diversity, the study relied on deep sequencing normalized with unique cDNA molecular identifiers. Donors were grouped into four age groups: young (average roughly 17 years), middle-aged (39), aged (62) and long-lived (82). For two donors (one aged 18 to 29 and one aged 80 or older), the study analyzed two additional independent replicas of 1 million unique cDNA reads from the same blood draw. To avoid experimental bias, donors of different ages were randomly spread across the sequencing lanes.

Broader findings and caveats from the paper: Compared with the aged group, the long-lived group had more naive CD4+ T cells, fewer expanded clones and increased TCR diversity, a pattern suggesting age selection. There was a strong correlation between observed TCR beta diversity and the percentage of naive T cells measured by flow cytometry. The CMV infection status of donors was not known, potentially confounding age-related changes in expanded clonotypes. Conclusive comparison of naive and antigen-experienced compartments was prevented by the profiling of bulk unsorted PBMCs. Estimates of total diversity based on one million sequenced T cells were considered lower bounds and underestimates. As age increased, observed TCR beta diversity per million T cells dropped in a roughly linear way, and a significant reduction was already evident by age 40.

The receptor's source is a man aged 30 to 45 in good health. Material for sequencing was blood. Rearrangement joined TRBV7-7 to TRBJ2-3; 7 middle bases align to TRBD2. The sequenced DNA is TGTGCCAGCAGCTCTCAGGGACTAACCACAGATACGCAGTATTTT. This encodes CASSSQGLTTDTQYF.